The 25 T cell receptor beta chains below were found in one sample sequenced in a study of T cell changes during pregnancy in multiple sclerosis. Here immunoSEQ multiplex PCR was the method, and the copy in TCRdb shows in-frame clones only, minus some. The table includes about 89,000 clones, 94% detected once. The sample consisted of peripheral blood, taken in the third trimester of pregnancy. The origin of the receptors is a female donor with multiple sclerosis, enrolled in a pregnancy study.

The V call is TRBV7-2, the J call TRBJ2-7; the match to TRBD1 covers 10 bases. The V and J ends lost 5 bases and 2 bases, in that order; junction bases with no gene match: 3. In germline, CDR1 is SGHTA, CDR2 FQGNSA. The CDR3 sequence is 14 residues long. This chain's CDR3 is CASSPGTGAYEQYF. The DNA of the CDR3 is TGTGCCAGCAGCCCCGGGACAGGGGCCTACGAGCAGTACTTC.

V gene TRBV4-1 combines with J gene TRBJ2-2, with D possibly being TRBD2 (6 bases). V dropped 2 bases and J dropped 7 bases, with 11 bases sitting between them. This CDR3 spans 14 amino acids. The germline gives CDR1 MGHRA, CDR2 YSYEKL. For the CDR3, the DNA is TGCGCCAGCAGCCAACGGGGGTTTGACGGGGAGCTGTTTTTT. This gives the protein CASSQRGFDGELFF.

Notes on this clone: This sample also contains other DNA sequences that code for the same CDR3. V gene TRBV27 combines with J gene TRBJ1-1; D is possibly TRBD1 (5 bases). Trimming cost V 5 bases and J 4 bases, with 11 bases left between them. The CDR3 runs 13 residues. Germline loops: CDR1 MNHEY, CDR2 SMNVEV (reference sequence). The CDR3 DNA reads as TGTGCCAGCAGTCCTACCGGGGGCACTGAAGCTTTCTTT. It encodes CASSPTGGTEAFF.

This clone has only a few counts. The rearrangement links TRBV4-2 to TRBJ2-5; weak D call: TRBD2 (7 bases). This CDR3 is built from 13 residues. CDR1 is LGHNA and CDR2 is YNFKEQ in the germline V gene. V shed 5 bases and J shed 4 bases, with 11 bases lying between them. CDR3 loop: CASSGGGGETQYF. DNA for the CDR3: TGTGCCAGCAGCGGGGGGGGCGGAGAGACCCAGTACTTC.

The chain combines TRBV7-9 with TRBJ2-3; 10 bases align to TRBD2. The CDR3 is made up of 17 amino acids. From germline, CDR1 is SEHNR and CDR2 FQNEAQ (reference sequence). J was trimmed by 0 bases and V by 5 bases; bases with no gene match: 8. DNA of the CDR3: TGTGCCAGCAGCCTCGGACTAGCGGTCCTTAGCACAGATACGCAGTATTTT. This translates into CASSLGLAVLSTDTQYF.

V and J are TRBV7-9 and TRBJ2-7; D is uncertain. Trimming removed 1 base from V and 5 bases from J, with 9 bases in between. The CDR3 consists of 13 residues. Germline CDR1 and CDR2: SEHNR and FQNEAQ (reference sequence). DNA for the CDR3: TGTGCCAGCAGCTTAGGTTCAATCAACGAGCAGTACTTC. Encoded protein: CASSLGSINEQYF.

The rearrangement links TRBV30 to TRBJ2-1, with 8 bases lining up with TRBD2. Losses at the gene ends were 2 bases for V and 6 bases for J; bases not matched to a gene: 3. CDR1 is GTSNPN, CDR2 SVGIG, per germline (reference sequence). CDR3 size: 13 residues. The CDR3 DNA reads as TGTGCCTGGAGTCAGCTAGCGGGCAATGAGCAGTTCTTC. Residues: CAWSQLAGNEQFF.

The V and J genes are TRBV5-1 and TRBJ2-1, with D possibly matching TRBD2 (7 bases). Between the trimmed V and J ends, which lost 0 bases and 6 bases, there was a span of 16 bases. From germline, CDR1 is SGHRS and CDR2 YFSETQ. The CDR3 extends over 16 amino acids. The CDR3 sequence is CASSLVGGALVNEQFF. Here the CDR3 DNA reads TGCGCCAGCAGCTTGGTGGGGGGGGCATTGGTCAATGAGCAGTTCTTC.

The V and J genes are TRBV5-1 and TRBJ2-1; possible D gene TRBD1, 6 bases. The germline CDR1 and CDR2 sequences are SGHRS and YFSETQ. CDR3 length equals 17 residues. V gave up 4 bases and J gave up 7 bases, with 24 bases separating them. In nucleotides, the CDR3 is TGCGCCAGCAGCCCCGCCCTTGGCAGGGGAAGGGGAAATGAGCAGTTCTTC. Its protein is CASSPALGRGRGNEQFF.

The chain combines TRBV27 with TRBJ2-1; 15 positions agree with TRBD2. The trim removed 5 bases at V and 4 bases at J, leaving 18 bases unmatched. Germline V gives CDR1 MNHEY, CDR2 SMNVEV (reference sequence). The CDR3 contains 21 residues. CDR3 region: CASSPRTPPGLAGGRYNEQFF. The CDR3 bases are TGTGCCAGCAGTCCACGTACGCCTCCGGGACTAGCGGGAGGAAGGTACAATGAGCAGTTCTTC.

This rearrangement joins TRBV2 to TRBJ2-1, with a possible D match to TRBD2 (5 bases). Per the germline V gene, CDR1 is SNHLY and CDR2 is FYNNEI. Deletions cut 4 bases from V and 4 bases from J, with 11 bases between. This CDR3 comprises 14 residues. The CDR3 is CASSVASAYNEQFF. In DNA form, the CDR3 reads TGTGCCAGCAGTGTAGCGTCAGCGTACAATGAGCAGTTCTTC. The complete variable domain, with remaining parts taken from reference TRBV2 and TRBJ2-1, reads EPEVTQTPSHQVTQMGQEVILRCVPISNHLYFYWYRQILGQKVEFLVSFYNNEISEKSEIFDDQFSVERPDGSNFTLKIRSTKLEDSAMYFCASSVASAYNEQFFGPGTRLTVL.

This chain links TRBV2 with TRBJ2-5; 11 nucleotides agree with TRBD2. V lost 4 bases, J lost 5 bases, and 6 bases stayed unmatched. This CDR3 has 15 amino acids. Germline values: CDR1 SNHLY, CDR2 FYNNEI. CDR3 sequence reads: CASSVLAGGPETQYF. CDR3 nucleotide sequence: TGTGCCAGCAGTGTCTTAGCGGGAGGGCCGGAGACCCAGTACTTC. The whole variable domain, remainder taken from reference TRBV2 and TRBJ2-5, is EPEVTQTPSHQVTQMGQEVILRCVPISNHLYFYWYRQILGQKVEFLVSFYNNEISEKSEIFDDQFSVERPDGSNFTLKIRSTKLEDSAMYFCASSVLAGGPETQYFGPGTRLLVL.

The chain employs TRBV9 and TRBJ2-1; TRBD1 might be the D (6 bases). This CDR3 region has 19 residues. V was clipped by 1 base and J by 2 bases, with 22 bases between them. Germline-derived CDR1 and CDR2 are SGDLS and YYNGEE. The CDR3 nucleotides are TGTGCCAGCAGCGTATTTCCGAATTTGAGGGACACCGCCTACAATGAGCAGTTCTTC. Translated, it gives CASSVFPNLRDTAYNEQFF.

The chain is built from TRBV9 and TRBJ1-5, with 7 bases aligning to TRBD1. The length of the CDR3 is 17 residues. The germline V gene encodes CDR1 SGDLS and CDR2 YYNGEE. Germline trimming cut 0 bases from V and 7 bases from J; bases unmatched to any gene: 13. This CDR3 is CASSVAQRQGRGQPQHF. DNA of the CDR3: TGTGCCAGCAGCGTAGCCCAACGACAGGGCCGCGGCCAGCCCCAGCATTTT. Together with reference TRBV9 and TRBJ1-5, the CDR3 gives the full variable domain: DSGVTQTPKHLITATGQRVTLRCSPRSGDLSVYWYQQSLDQGLQFLIQYYNGEERAKGNILERFSAQQFPDLHSELNLSSLELGDSALYFCASSVAQRQGRGQPQHFGDGTRLSIL.

CDR3 residues: CASSEARGTEAFF. CDR3 bases: TGTGCCAGCAGTGAAGCACGGGGCACTGAAGCTTTCTTT. The chain combines TRBV6-1 with TRBJ1-1; D unresolved. The CDR3 contains 13 residues. Germline V gene sequence: CDR1 MNHNS, CDR2 SASEGT. V was shortened by 0 bases and J by 4 bases, with 6 bases between the two germline ends.

This chain links TRBV19 with TRBJ1-1; perhaps TRBD1 as D (6 bases). The CDR3 runs 14 residues. CDR1 LNHDA and CDR2 SQIVND come from the germline V gene (reference sequence). Trimming cost V 5 bases and J 4 bases, with 14 bases left between them. CDR3 amino acids: CASSLHTGPTEAFF. The CDR3 bases are TGTGCCAGTAGTTTGCACACAGGGCCCACTGAAGCTTTCTTT.

This clone was seen a single time. J is TRBJ1-2 and V is TRBV6-4; 9 nucleotides match TRBD1. The CDR3 length is 13 residues. CDR1 MRHNA and CDR2 SNTAGT come from the germline V gene. Trimming at V came to 6 bases and at J to 7 bases, leaving 6 bases not matched to a gene. The CDR3 loop reads CASSRTGDGGYTF. The CDR3 DNA is TGTGCCAGCAGCAGGACAGGGGACGGTGGCTACACCTTC.

This sequence joins TRBV27 and TRBJ1-4, with a weak D call TRBD1 (5 bases). The CDR3 spans 15 residues. V lost 4 bases to trimming and J lost 8 bases, with 17 bases between them. Germline CDR1 reads MNHEY; CDR2 reads SMNVEV (reference sequence). The CDR3 DNA is TGTGCCAGCAGTTCAGGAGGGGCGCGGCTCGAAAAACTGTTTTTT. It translates to CASSSGGARLEKLFF.

The rearrangement links TRBV5-6 to TRBJ2-7; possibly TRBD1 for D (5 bases). Germline CDR1 reads SGHDT; CDR2 reads YYEEEE. This CDR3 comprises 16 residues. V lost 3 bases, J lost 0 bases, and 16 bases lay in between. Here the CDR3 reads CASSSFGGRDSYEQYF. The CDR3 region has the DNA TGTGCCAGCAGCTCTTTTGGCGGCAGGGACTCCTACGAGCAGTACTTC.

This clone was counted a single time. This chain links TRBV5-1 with TRBJ1-1, with D possibly matching TRBD1 (5 bases). CDR1 and CDR2 from the germline V gene are SGHRS and YFSETQ. The germline V and J ends were trimmed by 7 bases and 4 bases, with 23 bases remaining between them. This CDR3 comprises 16 residues. CDR3 in DNA: TGCGCCAGCGCAAGGGGCAGAGCACCCGGTGTCACTGAAGCTTTCTTT. Amino acid sequence: CASARGRAPGVTEAFF.

This chain uses TRBV7-8 with TRBJ2-3, with no clear D. The length of the CDR3 is 14 residues. V lost 5 bases to trimming and J lost 4 bases, with 13 bases between them. The germline CDR1 and CDR2 sequences are SGHVS and FQNEAQ. Here the CDR3 reads CASSHKRVPDTQYF. CDR3 in DNA: TGTGCCAGCAGCCATAAGAGAGTTCCAGATACGCAGTATTTT.

The genes are TRBV5-1 and TRBJ2-7; 10 nucleotides match TRBD1. Germline V gene data show CDR1 as SGHRS and CDR2 as YFSETQ. The trim removed 1 base at V and 5 bases at J, leaving 12 bases unmatched. This CDR3 is built from 17 residues. The DNA for the CDR3 is TGCGCCAGCAGCTTGATACCCCCCGGGACAGGGGTCAACGAGCAGTACTTC. It specifies CASSLIPPGTGVNEQYF. Supplemented by reference TRBV5-1 and TRBJ2-7, the full variable domain reads KAGVTQTPRYLIKTRGQQVTLSCSPISGHRSVSWYQQTPGQGLQFLFEYFSETQRNKGNFPGRFSGRQFSNSRSEMNVSTLELGDSALYLCASSLIPPGTGVNEQYFGPGTRLTVT.

The CDR3 sequence is CASSYSKRAGNTIYF. CDR3 DNA: TGTGCCAGCAGTTACTCGAAGAGGGCTGGAAACACCATATATTTT. This chain links TRBV6-6 with TRBJ1-3; unclear D gene. CDR3 length: 15 residues. The V and J ends lost 0 bases and 2 bases respectively, with 8 bases between them. Looked up from germline, CDR1 is MNHNY and CDR2 is SVGAGI (reference sequence).

The rearrangement joins TRBV2 to TRBJ2-3; tentatively, D is TRBD1 (5 bases). V lost 7 bases to trimming and J lost 4 bases, with 6 bases between them. The CDR3 extends over 11 amino acids. Germline V gene lookup returns CDR1 SNHLY and CDR2 FYNNEI. Here the CDR3 reads CASKGSDTQYF. Here the CDR3 DNA reads TGTGCCAGCAAGGGGTCAGATACGCAGTATTTT.

This sequence joins TRBV4-3 and TRBJ2-7, with 11 bases that match TRBD2. J gave up 2 bases and V 3 bases, and 3 bases lay outside the gene matches. CDR3 length: 15 amino acids. Germline assignment: CDR1 LGHNA and CDR2 YSLEER. In nucleotides, the CDR3 is TGCGCCAGCAGCCAGGGACTAGCGGAAACCTACGAGCAGTACTTC. This encodes CASSQGLAETYEQYF.